What follows are 3 T cell receptor beta chains derived from one specimen sequenced in a study of cytomegalovirus exposure and HLA in healthy donors. The PCR employed 60 Vbeta primers together with 13 Jbeta primers. Repertoires were generated with immunoSEQ multiplex PCR, while TCRdb's copy carries only in-frame clones and drops some. There are around 140,000 clones in the sample; 70% to 85% occur only once, and approximately 9.7% lies in the top ten. The specimen sequenced was PBMCs. Every receptor here comes from a woman aged 55 to 70 in good health and CMV-seropositive.

With respect to this clone: Other nucleotide sequences in the sample specify the same CDR3. The rearrangement links TRBV5-1 to TRBJ2-3; D gene uncertain. Germline loops: CDR1 SGHRS, CDR2 YFSETQ. V was cut by 5 bases and J by 4 bases, with 5 bases left in between. CDR3 length: 11 residues. The CDR3 nucleotides are TGCGCCAGCAGTAGTGCAGATACGCAGTATTTT. This codes for CASSSADTQYF.

The chain employs TRBV4-3 and TRBJ2-7, with 10 bases that match TRBD2. Germline V gene data show CDR1 as LGHNA and CDR2 as YSLEER. V lost 4 bases and J lost 5; bases outside the gene matches: 14. This CDR3 has 17 residues. CDR3 protein: CASSPFGSSGSFNEQYF. As DNA, the CDR3 is TGCGCCAGCAGCCCCTTTGGGTCTAGCGGGAGTTTCAACGAGCAGTACTTC.

The chain couples TRBV10-3 to TRBJ2-7; 8 bases agree with TRBD1. Germline-derived CDR1 and CDR2 are ENHRY and SYGVKD. Unmatched junction bases numbered 11, after V lost 10 bases and J lost 6 bases. There are 13 residues in the CDR3. The CDR3 spells CATGSTGVREQYF. CDR3 sequence (DNA): TGTGCCACTGGGTCGACAGGGGTGCGCGAGCAGTACTTC.